This paragraph reports one T cell receptor (beta chain). It lacks a known antigen. No per-base quality is available; no much larger clone lies one base away. The data originate from a study of shared clonotypes between healthy human individuals (dated by TCRdb to 2020 to 2021). About the investigation overall: Three men and a couple of women, aged 18 to 49 years, made up the cohort. Per donor, three plates each were used for CD4 naive and CD4 memory, two for CD8 naive, and one for CD8 memory. The study deeply sequenced blood TCR repertoires of 5 or 6 healthy adults to estimate repertoire size and the extent of clonotype sharing between individuals. To increase sequencing depth and limit assay-specific biases, different laboratories used diverse techniques to prepare libraries and sequence TCR repertoires. Each donor's leukapheresis produced roughly between about 0.8 and 10 billion PBMCs. The paper as a whole reports these results and caveats: Rarefaction of sorted-subset datasets indicated incomplete sequencing despite the large sequencing depth. The genetic and exposure-history diversity represented was limited by the small number of donors. Compared with non-shared clonotypes, the clonotypes found in all four sorted-subset donors had higher generation probabilities. Naive subsets generally had larger estimated clonotype richness than memory subsets did. Sampling was limited to blood, and TCR repertoires in tissue likely differ from TCR repertoires in blood. Pairwise subsampling led to the expectation that sequencing depth would affect the degree of clonotype sharing among donors. When several donors were compared, the shared fraction of clonotypes was about 5.4% for naive CD4, around 3.5% for naive CD8, about 2.5% for memory CD4, and approximately 0.4% for memory CD8.

V trim: 4 bases; J trim: 2 bases; unmatched bases: 10. The cysteine opens and the phenylalanine closes a CDR3 of 16 amino acids. Left in the record is the CDR3 DNA by itself, 48 bases read in frame from the first base. The germline V gene supplies CDR1 SGDLS and CDR2 YYNGEE. TCR CDR3 regions were amplified from genomic DNA by multiplex PCR using the deep immunoSEQ assay. Extracted genomic DNA from each cell subset was spread evenly across all wells of several immunoSEQ 96-well plates, with each plate serving as a replicate. Each replicate PCR for sorted subsets received around 200 ng genomic DNA, equal to roughly 29,000 T cell genomes. Purified libraries were quantified with a Qubit 3.0 fluorometer, sized on a Bioanalyzer 2100, and re-quantified with the KAPA Library Quantification kit. Each immunoSEQ 96-well plate was sequenced on its own single-read 150-cycle Illumina NextSeq 550 flow cell. The study's processing was this. Because the immunoSEQ output held only junctional sequences and lacked quality scores, the filtering could not match the filtering applied to full-length reads. Sequences were annotated with PyIR, a Python wrapper for IgBLAST v1.9, using IMGT germline references to assign V/J genes and CDR3. Reads were filtered out if the reads had weak V/J assignments (E-value above 1e-6), no CDR3, stop codons, out-of-frame junctions, or ambiguous translated residues. V3J clonotypes were defined as sequences sharing the same inferred V gene, J gene, and CDR3 amino acid sequence. The percentage overlap between two repertoires was calculated by dividing the number of shared unique clonotypes by the size of the smaller repertoire. Richness of each repertoire was evaluated using RTK rarefaction, the Chao1 estimator, and Recon v2.1 estimates of unobserved clonotypes. OLGA was used to compute generation probabilities for all TCRbeta clonotypes that the gDNA method yielded from a handful of donors. TCRdb mirrors the immuneACCESS table, restricted to in-frame sequences. Some clones are absent from its copies; in checked studies, under half trace to an unresolved V gene, and the reason for the others is unknown. From that table come the V and J calls and clone size; the DNA was used to work out D and trimming. The table for this sample lists some 2,100,000 clones; approximately 94% of them were counted only once. Roughly 1.8% of the sample is in the top ten clones.

CD8 naive samples were CD45RO-negative cells positively selected for CCR7, giving a CD45RA+CCR7+ population that excluded TemRA cells. Donors were healthy HIV-negative adults with no recently reported acute infections or vaccinations. All donors were Caucasian adults living in Nashville, Tennessee, USA. Blood was obtained by leukapheresis, after which PBMCs were separated by Ficoll-Histopaque density gradient centrifugation and cryopreserved in liquid nitrogen vapor phase. Purity and quantity of every magnetically sorted T cell population were checked by analytical flow cytometry. Genomic DNA was isolated from each sorted fraction and quantified by UV absorbance on a Nanodrop 2000c.

Material for sequencing was naive CD8+ T cells from PBMCs. The cell subset or site label, read with the paper, signifies: CD45RA+CCR7+. This sequence originates from a man aged 18-30 years in good health. Some clones in this sample may be carry-over from other donors' samples. Recombination linked TRBV9 to TRBJ2-7; TRBD2 fits 9 bases in the junction. In nucleotide form, the sequence is TGTGCCAGCAGCCCATTTAGCGGGAGAATCCCCTACGAGCAGTACTTC. Protein translation: CASSPFSGRIPYEQYF. Full variable domain (CDR3 extended with the reference TRBV9 and TRBJ2-7 proteins): DSGVTQTPKHLITATGQRVTLRCSPRSGDLSVYWYQQSLDQGLQFLIQYYNGEERAKGNILERFSAQQFPDLHSELNLSSLELGDSALYFCASSPFSGRIPYEQYFGPGTRLTVT.